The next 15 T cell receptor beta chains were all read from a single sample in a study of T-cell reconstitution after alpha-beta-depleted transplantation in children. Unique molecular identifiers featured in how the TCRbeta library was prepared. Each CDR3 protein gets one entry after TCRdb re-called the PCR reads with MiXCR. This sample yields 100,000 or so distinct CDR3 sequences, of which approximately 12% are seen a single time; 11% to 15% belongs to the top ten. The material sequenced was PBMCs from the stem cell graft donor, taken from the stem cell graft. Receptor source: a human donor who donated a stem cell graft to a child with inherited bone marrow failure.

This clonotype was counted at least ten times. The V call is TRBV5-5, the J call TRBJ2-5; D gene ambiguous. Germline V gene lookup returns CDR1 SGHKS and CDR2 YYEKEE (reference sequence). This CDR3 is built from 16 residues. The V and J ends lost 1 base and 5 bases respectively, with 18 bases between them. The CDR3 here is CASSLRIGSLGETQYF. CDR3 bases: TGTGCCAGCAGCTTGAGGATCGGATCCCTGGGGGAGACCCAGTACTTC.

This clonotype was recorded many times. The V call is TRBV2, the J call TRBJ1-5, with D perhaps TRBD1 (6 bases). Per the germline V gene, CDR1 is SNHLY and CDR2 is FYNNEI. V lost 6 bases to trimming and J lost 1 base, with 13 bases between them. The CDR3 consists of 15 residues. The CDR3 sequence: CASSANTGSNQPQHF. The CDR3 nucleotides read TGTGCCAGCAGCGCGAACACAGGGAGCAATCAGCCCCAGCATTTT. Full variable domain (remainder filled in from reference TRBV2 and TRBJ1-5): EPEVTQTPSHQVTQMGQEVILRCVPISNHLYFYWYRQILGQKVEFLVSFYNNEISEKSEIFDDQFSVERPDGSNFTLKIRSTKLEDSAMYFCASSANTGSNQPQHFGDGTRLSIL.

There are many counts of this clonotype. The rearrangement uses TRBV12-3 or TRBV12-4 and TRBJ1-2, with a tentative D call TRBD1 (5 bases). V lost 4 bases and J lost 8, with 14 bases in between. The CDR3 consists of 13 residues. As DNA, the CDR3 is TGTGCCAGCAGTTCCAAGGGACCGGGAGGCTACACCTTC. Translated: CASSSKGPGGYTF.

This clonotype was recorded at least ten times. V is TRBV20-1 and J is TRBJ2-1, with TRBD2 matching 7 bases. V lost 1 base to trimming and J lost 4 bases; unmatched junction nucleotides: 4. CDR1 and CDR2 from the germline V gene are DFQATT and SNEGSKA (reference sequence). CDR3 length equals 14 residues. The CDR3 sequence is CSARVAGDYNEQFF. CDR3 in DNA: TGCAGTGCTAGAGTAGCGGGCGATTACAATGAGCAGTTCTTC.

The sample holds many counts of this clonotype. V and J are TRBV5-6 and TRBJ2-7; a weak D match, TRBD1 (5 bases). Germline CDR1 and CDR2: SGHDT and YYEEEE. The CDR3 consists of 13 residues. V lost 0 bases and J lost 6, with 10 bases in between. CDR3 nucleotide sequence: TGTGCCAGCAGCTTGGGAAGGGGTGGCGAGCAGTACTTC. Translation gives CASSLGRGGEQYF.

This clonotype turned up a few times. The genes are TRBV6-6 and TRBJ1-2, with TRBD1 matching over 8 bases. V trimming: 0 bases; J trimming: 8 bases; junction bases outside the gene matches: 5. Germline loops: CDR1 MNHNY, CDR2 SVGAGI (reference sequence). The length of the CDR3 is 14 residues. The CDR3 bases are TGTGCCAGCAGTTACTCCGGACAGGGTGGAGGCTACACCTTC. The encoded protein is CASSYSGQGGGYTF.

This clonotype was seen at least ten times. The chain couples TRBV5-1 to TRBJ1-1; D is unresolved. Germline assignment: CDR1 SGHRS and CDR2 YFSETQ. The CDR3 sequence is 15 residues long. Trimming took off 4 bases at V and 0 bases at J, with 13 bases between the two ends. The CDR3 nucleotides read TGCGCCAGCAGCCCACCGCGAGGATTGAACACTGAAGCTTTCTTT. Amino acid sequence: CASSPPRGLNTEAFF.

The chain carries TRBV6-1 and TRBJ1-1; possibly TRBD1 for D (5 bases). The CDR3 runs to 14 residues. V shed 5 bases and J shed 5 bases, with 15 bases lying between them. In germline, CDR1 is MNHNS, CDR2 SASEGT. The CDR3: CASSPQGVWTEAFF. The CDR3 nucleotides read TGTGCCAGCAGTCCCCAGGGAGTTTGGACTGAAGCTTTCTTT.

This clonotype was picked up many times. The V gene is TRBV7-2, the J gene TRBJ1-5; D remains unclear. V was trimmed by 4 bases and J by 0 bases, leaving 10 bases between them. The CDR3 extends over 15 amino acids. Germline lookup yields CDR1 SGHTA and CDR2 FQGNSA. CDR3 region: CASSSDRYSNQPQHF. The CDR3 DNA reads TGTGCCAGCAGCTCGGACCGATATAGCAATCAGCCCCAGCATTTT. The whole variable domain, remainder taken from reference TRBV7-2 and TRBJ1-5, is GAGVSQSPSNKVTEKGKDVELRCDPISGHTALYWYRQSLGQGLEFLIYFQGNSAPDKSGLPSDRFSAERTGGSVSTLTIQRTQQEDSAVYLCASSSDRYSNQPQHFGDGTRLSIL.

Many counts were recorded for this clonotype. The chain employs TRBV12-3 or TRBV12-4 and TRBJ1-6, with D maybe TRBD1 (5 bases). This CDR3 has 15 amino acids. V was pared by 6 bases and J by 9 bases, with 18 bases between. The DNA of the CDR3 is TGTGCCAGCAGCAAGACAGAAATCTCCTCTTCACCCCTCCACTTT. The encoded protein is CASSKTEISSSPLHF.

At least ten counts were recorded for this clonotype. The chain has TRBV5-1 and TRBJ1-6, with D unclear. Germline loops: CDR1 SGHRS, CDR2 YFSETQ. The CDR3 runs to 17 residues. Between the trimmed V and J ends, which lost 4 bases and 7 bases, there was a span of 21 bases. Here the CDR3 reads CASSPQLPSIGNSPLHF. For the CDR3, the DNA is TGCGCCAGCAGCCCACAATTGCCCTCGATTGGGAATTCACCCCTCCACTTT.

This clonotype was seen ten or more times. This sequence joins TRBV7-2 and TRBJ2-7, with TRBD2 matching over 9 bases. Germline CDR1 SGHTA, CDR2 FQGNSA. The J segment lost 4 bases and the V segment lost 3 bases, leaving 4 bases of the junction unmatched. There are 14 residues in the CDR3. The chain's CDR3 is CASSLASGEYEQYF. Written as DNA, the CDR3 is TGTGCCAGCAGCTTGGCTAGCGGGGAATACGAGCAGTACTTC. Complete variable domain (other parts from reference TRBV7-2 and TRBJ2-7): GAGVSQSPSNKVTEKGKDVELRCDPISGHTALYWYRQSLGQGLEFLIYFQGNSAPDKSGLPSDRFSAERTGGSVSTLTIQRTQQEDSAVYLCASSLASGEYEQYFGPGTRLTVT.

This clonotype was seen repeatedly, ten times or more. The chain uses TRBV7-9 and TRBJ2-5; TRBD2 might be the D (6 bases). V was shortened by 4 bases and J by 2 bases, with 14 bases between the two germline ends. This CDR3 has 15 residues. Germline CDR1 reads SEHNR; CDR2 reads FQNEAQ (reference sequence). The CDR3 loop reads CASSSPGTFQETQYF. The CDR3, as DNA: TGTGCCAGCAGCTCGCCCGGGACTTTTCAAGAGACCCAGTACTTC.

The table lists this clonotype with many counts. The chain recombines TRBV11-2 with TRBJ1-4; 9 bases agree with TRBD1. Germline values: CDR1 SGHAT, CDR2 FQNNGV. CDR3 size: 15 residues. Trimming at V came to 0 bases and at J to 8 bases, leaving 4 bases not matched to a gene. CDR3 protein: CASSLDGQGTEKLFF. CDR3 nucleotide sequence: TGTGCCAGCAGCTTAGACGGACAGGGGACGGAAAAACTGTTTTTT.

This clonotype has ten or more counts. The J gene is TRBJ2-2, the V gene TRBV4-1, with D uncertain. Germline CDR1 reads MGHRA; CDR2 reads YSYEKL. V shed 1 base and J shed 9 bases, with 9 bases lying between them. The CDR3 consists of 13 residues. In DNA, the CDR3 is TGCGCCAGCAGCCAAGGAGCCGGGCGGGAGCTGTTTTTT. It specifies CASSQGAGRELFF.